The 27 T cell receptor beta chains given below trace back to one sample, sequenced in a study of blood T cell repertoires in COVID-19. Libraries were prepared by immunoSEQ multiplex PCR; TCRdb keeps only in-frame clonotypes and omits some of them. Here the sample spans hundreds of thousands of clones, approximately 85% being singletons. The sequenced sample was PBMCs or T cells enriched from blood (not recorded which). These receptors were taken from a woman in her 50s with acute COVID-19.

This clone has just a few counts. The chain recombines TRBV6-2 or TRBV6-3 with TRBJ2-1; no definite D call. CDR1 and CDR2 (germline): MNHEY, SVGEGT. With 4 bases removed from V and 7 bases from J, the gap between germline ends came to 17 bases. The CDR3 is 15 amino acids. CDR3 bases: TGTGCCAGCAGTTCCACATCGTCAGTCCTGAATGAGCAGTTCTTC. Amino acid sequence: CASSSTSSVLNEQFF.

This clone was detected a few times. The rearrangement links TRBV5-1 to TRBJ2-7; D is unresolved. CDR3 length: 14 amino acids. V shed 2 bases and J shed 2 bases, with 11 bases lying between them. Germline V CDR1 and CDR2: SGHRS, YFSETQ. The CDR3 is CASSFYDNTYEQYF. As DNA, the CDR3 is TGCGCCAGCAGCTTCTATGACAACACCTACGAGCAGTACTTC.

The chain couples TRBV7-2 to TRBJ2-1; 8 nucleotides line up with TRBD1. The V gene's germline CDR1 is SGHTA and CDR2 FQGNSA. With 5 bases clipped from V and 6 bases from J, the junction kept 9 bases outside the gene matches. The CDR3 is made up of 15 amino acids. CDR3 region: CASSRDRSGGNEQFF. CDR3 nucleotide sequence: TGTGCCAGCAGCAGGGACAGGTCTGGCGGCAATGAGCAGTTCTTC.

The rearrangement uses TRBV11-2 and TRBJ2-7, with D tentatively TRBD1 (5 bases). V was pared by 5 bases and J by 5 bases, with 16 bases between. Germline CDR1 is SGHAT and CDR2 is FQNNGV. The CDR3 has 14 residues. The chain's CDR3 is CASSHLGPLHEQYF. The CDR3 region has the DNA TGTGCCAGCAGCCACTTGGGGCCCCTCCACGAGCAGTACTTC.

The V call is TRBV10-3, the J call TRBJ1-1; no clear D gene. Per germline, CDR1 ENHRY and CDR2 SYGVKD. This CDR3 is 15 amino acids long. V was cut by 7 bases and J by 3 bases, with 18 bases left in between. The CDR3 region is CAIKREGGVDTEAFF. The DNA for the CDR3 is TGTGCCATCAAAAGAGAGGGCGGAGTTGACACTGAAGCTTTCTTT.

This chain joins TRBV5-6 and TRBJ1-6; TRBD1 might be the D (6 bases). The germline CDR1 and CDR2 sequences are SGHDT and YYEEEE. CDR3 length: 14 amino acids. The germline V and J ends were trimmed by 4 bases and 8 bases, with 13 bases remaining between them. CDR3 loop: CASSTGLWDSPLHF. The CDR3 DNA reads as TGTGCCAGCAGCACAGGGTTATGGGATTCACCCCTCCACTTT.

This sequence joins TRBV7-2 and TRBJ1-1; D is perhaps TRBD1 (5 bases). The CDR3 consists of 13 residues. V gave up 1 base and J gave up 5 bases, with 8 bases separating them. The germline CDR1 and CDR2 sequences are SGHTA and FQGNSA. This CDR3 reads CASSLGGATEAFF. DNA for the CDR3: TGTGCCAGCAGCTTAGGGGGCGCAACTGAAGCTTTCTTT.

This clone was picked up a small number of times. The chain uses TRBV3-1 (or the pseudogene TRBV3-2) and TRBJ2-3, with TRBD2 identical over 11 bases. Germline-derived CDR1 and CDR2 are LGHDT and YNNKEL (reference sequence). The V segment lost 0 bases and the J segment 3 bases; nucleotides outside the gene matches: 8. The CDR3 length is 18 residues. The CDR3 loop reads CASSQDRVAGGRTDTQYF. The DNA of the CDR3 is TGTGCCAGCAGCCAAGATAGAGTAGCGGGGGGGCGGACAGATACGCAGTATTTT.

The CDR3 loop reads CASSAGLNTEAFF. Written as DNA, the CDR3 is TGTGCCAGCAGCGCGGGTCTGAACACTGAAGCTTTCTTT. This chain joins TRBV5-5 and TRBJ1-1; no firm D call. Germline CDR1 SGHKS, CDR2 YYEKEE (reference sequence). V was pared by 4 bases and J by 0 bases, with 7 bases between. The CDR3 is 13 residues long. The complete variable domain, with remaining parts taken from reference TRBV5-5 and TRBJ1-1, reads DAGVTQSPTHLIKTRGQQVTLRCSPISGHKSVSWYQQVLGQGPQFIFQYYEKEERGRGNFPDRFSARQFPNYSSELNVNALLLGDSALYLCASSAGLNTEAFFGQGTRLTVV.

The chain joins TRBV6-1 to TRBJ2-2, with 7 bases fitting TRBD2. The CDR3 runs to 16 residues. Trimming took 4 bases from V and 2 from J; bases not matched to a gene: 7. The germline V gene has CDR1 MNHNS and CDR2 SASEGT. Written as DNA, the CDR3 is TGTGCCAGCAGTGGGGGCTGGGGGGGTAACACCGGGGAGCTGTTTTTT. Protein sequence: CASSGGWGGNTGELFF.

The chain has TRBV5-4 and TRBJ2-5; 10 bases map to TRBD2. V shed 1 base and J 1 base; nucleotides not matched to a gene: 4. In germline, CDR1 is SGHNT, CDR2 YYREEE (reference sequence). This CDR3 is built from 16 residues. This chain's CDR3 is CASSLLSGGAQETQYF. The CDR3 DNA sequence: TGTGCCAGCAGCTTGCTCAGCGGGGGGGCCCAAGAGACCCAGTACTTC.

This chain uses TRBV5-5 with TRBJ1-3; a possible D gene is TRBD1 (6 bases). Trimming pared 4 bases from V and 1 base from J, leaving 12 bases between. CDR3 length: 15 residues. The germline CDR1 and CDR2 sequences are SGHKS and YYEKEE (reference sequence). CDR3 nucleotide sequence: TGTGCCAGCAGCGAACACAGGGATTCTGGAAACACCATATATTTT. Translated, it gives CASSEHRDSGNTIYF.

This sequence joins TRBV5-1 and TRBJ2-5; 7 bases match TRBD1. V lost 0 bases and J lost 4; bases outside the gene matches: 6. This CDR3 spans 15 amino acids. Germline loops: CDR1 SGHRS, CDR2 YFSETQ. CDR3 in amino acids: CASSLEGGRGETQYF. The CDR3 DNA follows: TGCGCCAGCAGCTTGGAAGGGGGCCGAGGAGAGACCCAGTACTTC.

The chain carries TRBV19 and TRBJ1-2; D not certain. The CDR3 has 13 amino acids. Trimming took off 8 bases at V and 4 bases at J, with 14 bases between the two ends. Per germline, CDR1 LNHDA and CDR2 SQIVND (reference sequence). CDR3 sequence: CASRLEGLYGYTF. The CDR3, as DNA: TGTGCCAGTCGATTGGAGGGTCTCTATGGCTACACCTTC. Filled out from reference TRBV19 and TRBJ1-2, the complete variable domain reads DGGITQSPKYLFRKEGQNVTLSCEQNLNHDAMYWYRQDPGQGLRLIYYSQIVNDFQKGDIAEGYSVSREKKESFPLTVTSAQKNPTAFYLCASRLEGLYGYTFGSGTRLTVV.

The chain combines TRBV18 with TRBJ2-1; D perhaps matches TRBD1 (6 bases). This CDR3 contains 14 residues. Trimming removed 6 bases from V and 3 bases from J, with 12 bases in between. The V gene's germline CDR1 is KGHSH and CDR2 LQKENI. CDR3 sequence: CASSPNRDYNEQFF. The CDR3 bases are TGTGCCAGCTCTCCAAACAGGGACTACAATGAGCAGTTCTTC. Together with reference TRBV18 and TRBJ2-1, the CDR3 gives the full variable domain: NAGVMQNPRHLVRRRGQEARLRCSPMKGHSHVYWYRQLPEEGLKFMVYLQKENIIDESGMPKERFSAEFPKEGPSILRIQQVVRGDSAAYFCASSPNRDYNEQFFGPGTRLTVL.

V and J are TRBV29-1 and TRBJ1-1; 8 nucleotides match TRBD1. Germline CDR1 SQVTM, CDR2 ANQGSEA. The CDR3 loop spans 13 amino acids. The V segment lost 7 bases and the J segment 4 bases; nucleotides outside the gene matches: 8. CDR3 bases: TGCAGCGCCCTAGGACAGGGAGGCACTGAAGCTTTCTTT. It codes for CSALGQGGTEAFF.

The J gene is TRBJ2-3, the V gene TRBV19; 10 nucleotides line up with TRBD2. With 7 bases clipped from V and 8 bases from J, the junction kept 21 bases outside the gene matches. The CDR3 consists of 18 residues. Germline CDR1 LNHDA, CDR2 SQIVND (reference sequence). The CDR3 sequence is CASIKSDGSGGALATQYF. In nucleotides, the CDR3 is TGTGCCAGTATCAAGTCCGACGGGAGCGGGGGGGCGTTGGCTACGCAGTATTTT.

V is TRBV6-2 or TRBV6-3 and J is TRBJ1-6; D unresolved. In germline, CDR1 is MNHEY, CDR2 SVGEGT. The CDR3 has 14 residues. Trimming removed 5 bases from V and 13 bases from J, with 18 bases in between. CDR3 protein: CASSEDGEGFPLHF. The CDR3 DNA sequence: TGTGCCAGCAGTGAGGACGGGGAGGGTTTTCCCCTCCACTTT.

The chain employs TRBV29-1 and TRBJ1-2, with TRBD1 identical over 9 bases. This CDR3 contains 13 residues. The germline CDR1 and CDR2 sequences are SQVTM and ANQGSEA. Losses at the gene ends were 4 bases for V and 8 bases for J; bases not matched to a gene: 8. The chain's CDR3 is CSVVRDRARGYTF. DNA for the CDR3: TGCAGCGTTGTTAGGGACAGGGCTAGAGGCTACACCTTC.

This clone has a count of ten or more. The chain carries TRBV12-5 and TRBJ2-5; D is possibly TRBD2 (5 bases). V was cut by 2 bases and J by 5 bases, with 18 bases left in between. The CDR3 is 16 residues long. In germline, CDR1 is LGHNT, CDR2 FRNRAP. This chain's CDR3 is CASGLRAGSFLETQYF. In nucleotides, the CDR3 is TGTGCTAGTGGTTTGCGGGCGGGTTCCTTCCTCGAGACCCAGTACTTC.

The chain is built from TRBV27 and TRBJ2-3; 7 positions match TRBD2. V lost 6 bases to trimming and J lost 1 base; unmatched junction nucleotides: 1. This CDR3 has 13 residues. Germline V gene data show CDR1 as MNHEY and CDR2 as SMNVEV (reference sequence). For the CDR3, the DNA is TGTGCCAGCAGGGCGGGGGGCACAGATACGCAGTATTTT. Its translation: CASRAGGTDTQYF.

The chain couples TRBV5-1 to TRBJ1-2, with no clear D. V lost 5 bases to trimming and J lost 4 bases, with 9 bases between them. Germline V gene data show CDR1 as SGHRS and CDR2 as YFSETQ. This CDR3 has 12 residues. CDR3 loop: CASRKEGYGYTF. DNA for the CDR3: TGCGCCAGCAGGAAGGAGGGCTATGGCTACACCTTC.

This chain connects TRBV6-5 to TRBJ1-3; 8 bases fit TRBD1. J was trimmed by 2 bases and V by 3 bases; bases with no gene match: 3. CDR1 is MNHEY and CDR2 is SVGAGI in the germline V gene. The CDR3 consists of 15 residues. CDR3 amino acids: CASSYQGAPGNTIYF. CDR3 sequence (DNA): TGTGCCAGCAGTTATCAGGGGGCGCCTGGAAACACCATATATTTT.

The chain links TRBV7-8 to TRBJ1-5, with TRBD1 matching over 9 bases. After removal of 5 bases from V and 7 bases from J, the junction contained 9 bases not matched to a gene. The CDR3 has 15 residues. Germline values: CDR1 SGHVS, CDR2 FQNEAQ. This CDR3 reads CASSPSDRGFQPQHF. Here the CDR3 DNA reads TGTGCCAGCAGCCCCTCGGACAGGGGTTTCCAGCCCCAGCATTTT.

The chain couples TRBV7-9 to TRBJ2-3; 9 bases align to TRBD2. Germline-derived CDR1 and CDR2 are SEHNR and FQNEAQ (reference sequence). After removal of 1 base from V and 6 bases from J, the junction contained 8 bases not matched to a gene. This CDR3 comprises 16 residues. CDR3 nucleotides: TGTGCCAGCAGCTTAGAGGGTAGCGGGGGCGGTGATACGCAGTATTTT. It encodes CASSLEGSGGGDTQYF.

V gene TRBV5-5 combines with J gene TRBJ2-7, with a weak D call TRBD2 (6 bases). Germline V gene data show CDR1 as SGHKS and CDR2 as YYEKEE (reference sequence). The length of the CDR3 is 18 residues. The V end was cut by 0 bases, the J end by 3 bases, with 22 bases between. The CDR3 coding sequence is TGTGCCAGCAGCTTGGGGTTTAGCGGAACCACCCAACACTACGAGCAGTACTTC. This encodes CASSLGFSGTTQHYEQYF.

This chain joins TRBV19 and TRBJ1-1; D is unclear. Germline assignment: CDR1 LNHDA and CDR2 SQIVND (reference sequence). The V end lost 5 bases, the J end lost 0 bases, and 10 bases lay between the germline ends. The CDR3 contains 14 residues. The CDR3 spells CASSAWEVNTEAFF. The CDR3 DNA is TGTGCCAGTAGTGCCTGGGAGGTGAACACTGAAGCTTTCTTT.